The 29 T cell receptor beta chains given below trace back to one sample, sequenced in a study of T cells in Graves' hyperthyroidism and ophthalmopathy. Amplification targeted TCR beta CDR3 regions from RNA transcripts. TCR CDR3 regions were first amplified by RT-PCR with HTBI primers. From the multiplex PCR reads, TCRdb called clonotypes with MiXCR, one entry per CDR3 protein. The sample contains 700,000 to 850,000 distinct CDR3 sequences, roughly a third of which appear only once. Sequencing was done on a sample of blood. All receptors derive from a woman aged 40 to 50 with Graves' hyperthyroidism.

As to this clonotype: A much larger clonotype is one base distant, so this may be a read error. This is likely a read error, given that the CDR3 carries no conserved phenylalanine or tryptophan at its end. This chain uses TRBV9 with TRBJ2-5; unclear D gene. There are 16 residues in the CDR3. Trimming stripped 3 bases from V and 2 bases from J, with 17 bases between. The germline CDR1 and CDR2 sequences are SGDLS and YYNGEE. This CDR3 is CASSAPRRGPQETQYS. The CDR3 nucleotides read TGTGCCAGCAGCGCACCCAGACGAGGCCCACAAGAGACCCAGTACTCC.

There are many counts of this clonotype. The chain uses TRBV12-3 or TRBV12-4 and TRBJ1-2, with D perhaps matching TRBD1 (6 bases). The CDR3 is 12 residues long. V was shortened by 8 bases and J by 4 bases, with 11 bases between the two germline ends. The CDR3 is CASLDSSYGYTF. CDR3 DNA sequence: TGTGCCAGCTTGGACAGCTCCTATGGCTACACCTTC.

The J gene is TRBJ1-1, the V gene TRBV6-1; D might be TRBD1 (6 bases). Trimming removed 7 bases at V and 6 bases at J, with 15 bases between. The CDR3 spans 13 residues. The V gene's germline CDR1 is MNHNS and CDR2 SASEGT. Here the CDR3 DNA reads TGTGCCAGCACACTCCAGGGGAGGGCTGAAGCTTTCTTT. Protein product: CASTLQGRAEAFF.

The chain couples TRBV19 to TRBJ1-4, with D uncertain. V lost 3 bases to trimming and J lost 8 bases, with 19 bases between them. This CDR3 has 16 residues. Looked up from germline, CDR1 is LNHDA and CDR2 is SQIVND (reference sequence). CDR3 residues: CASSMIGGGPKEKLFF. For the CDR3, the DNA is TGTGCCAGTAGTATGATTGGCGGAGGGCCCAAGGAAAAACTGTTTTTT.

This chain joins TRBV7-2 and TRBJ1-2; 8 bases map to TRBD1. CDR1 and CDR2 (germline): SGHTA, FQGNSA. The CDR3 runs to 14 residues. With 3 bases clipped from V and 3 bases from J, the junction kept 3 bases outside the gene matches. The CDR3 sequence: CASSFYRGDYGYTF. The CDR3 nucleotides are TGTGCCAGCAGCTTCTACAGGGGGGACTATGGCTACACCTTC.

The gene calls are TRBV12-3 or TRBV12-4 and TRBJ2-7, with 9 bases lining up with TRBD1. The DNA end is a closer match to TRBJ2-1, so the J assignment may be wrong. CDR3 length: 14 residues. The CDR3 sequence is CASSLGTGHNEQFF. The CDR3 nucleotides read TGTGCCAGCAGCTTGGGGACAGGGCACAATGAGCAGTTCTTC.

The sample holds many counts of this clonotype. This chain links TRBV10-3 with TRBJ1-3; TRBD1 agrees at 9 bases. Germline V lookup: CDR1 ENHRY, CDR2 SYGVKD. The J segment lost 7 bases and the V segment lost 2 bases, leaving 0 bases of the junction unmatched. The length of the CDR3 is 13 residues. This chain's CDR3 is CAISEDRGNTIYF. CDR3 DNA sequence: TGTGCCATCAGTGAGGACAGGGGGAACACCATATATTTT.

Only one count was recorded for this clonotype. This chain uses TRBV6-5 with TRBJ1-1; maybe TRBD1 (5 bases). This CDR3 contains 15 residues. The germline V gene has CDR1 MNHEY and CDR2 SVGAGI. Trimming pared 8 bases from V and 1 base from J, leaving 17 bases between. CDR3 protein: CASRGLYEGNTEAFF. CDR3 nucleotide sequence: TGTGCCAGCCGGGGACTTTATGAGGGGAACACTGAAGCTTTCTTT.

V is TRBV11-1 and J is TRBJ2-2; 12 bases fit TRBD2. CDR3 length: 18 residues. The V segment lost 8 bases and the J segment 3 bases; nucleotides outside the gene matches: 13. Germline V lookup: CDR1 SGHAT, CDR2 FQDESV (reference sequence). The CDR3 region has the DNA TGTGCCAGCGGATTCTCGTGGACTAGCGGGGACCACACCGGGGAGCTGTTTTTT. This codes for CASGFSWTSGDHTGELFF.

This chain uses TRBV25-1 with TRBJ1-5, with no clear D. Trimming left V 8 bases short and J 5 bases short, with 10 bases between. CDR3 length: 12 amino acids. The germline gives CDR1 MGHDK, CDR2 SYGVNS. In DNA, the CDR3 is TGTGCCAGCGCTGACGGATATCAGCCCCAGCATTTT. This sequence encodes CASADGYQPQHF.

This chain joins TRBV14 and TRBJ2-7, with D possibly TRBD2 on 5 matching bases. CDR3 size: 13 residues. The V gene's germline CDR1 is SGHDN and CDR2 FVKESK. The ends were cut back, 1 base at V and 6 bases at J, with 10 bases in the middle. In DNA form, the CDR3 reads TGTGCCAGCAGCCAAGTCTCGGGGAGCGAGCAGTACTTC. This codes for CASSQVSGSEQYF.

V usage is TRBV20-1 and J usage is TRBJ1-1; D unclear. The CDR3 is 11 amino acids. From germline, CDR1 is DFQATT and CDR2 SNEGSKA (reference sequence). The V end was cut by 0 bases, the J end by 10 bases, with 9 bases between. The CDR3 DNA follows: TGCAGTGCTAGAGAGATGGGCGGAGCTTTCTTT. Translation: CSAREMGGAFF.

The V and J genes are TRBV19 and TRBJ1-5, with D possibly TRBD1 on 6 matching bases. V lost 6 bases and J lost 11, with 20 bases in between. This CDR3 region has 14 residues. CDR1 LNHDA and CDR2 SQIVND come from the germline V gene (reference sequence). The CDR3 coding sequence is TGTGCCAGTAGCGCGGACAGTTGGTTTTGGGCCCAGCATTTT. As protein: CASSADSWFWAQHF. The full variable domain, completed using reference TRBV19 and TRBJ1-5, is DGGITQSPKYLFRKEGQNVTLSCEQNLNHDAMYWYRQDPGQGLRLIYYSQIVNDFQKGDIAEGYSVSREKKESFPLTVTSAQKNPTAFYLCASSADSWFWAQHFGDGTRLSIL.

This rearrangement joins TRBV14 to TRBJ2-7; D could derive from TRBD1 or TRBD2 (5 bases each). The CDR3 spans 14 residues. The V gene's germline CDR1 is SGHDN and CDR2 FVKESK. Deletions cut 3 bases from V and 0 bases from J, with 9 bases between. The CDR3 region has the DNA TGTGCCAGCAGCCACAGTGGGGGCTCCTACGAGCAGTACTTC. Amino acids: CASSHSGGSYEQYF.

The rearrangement links TRBV7-2 to TRBJ1-6; 10 bases are shared with TRBD1. After removal of 7 bases from V and 8 bases from J, the junction contained 2 bases not matched to a gene. Germline V gene lookup returns CDR1 SGHTA and CDR2 FQGNSA. The CDR3 is made up of 13 amino acids. Here the CDR3 DNA reads TGTGCCAGCACCGGGACAGGGGATTCACCCCTCCACTTT. Its protein is CASTGTGDSPLHF.

There are many counts of this clonotype. The chain joins TRBV11-2 to TRBJ1-1, with D uncertain. The CDR3 runs to 12 residues. Trimming took 5 bases from V and 6 from J, leaving 10 bases between them. CDR1 and CDR2 (germline): SGHAT, FQNNGV. As DNA, the CDR3 is TGTGCCAGCAGCCGTTCCCAGGCTGAAGCTTTCTTT. Amino acids: CASSRSQAEAFF.

CDR3 coding DNA: TGTGCCAGCAGCGCCGAAATAGGCACCGGGGAGCTGTTTTTT. It specifies CASSAEIGTGELFF. The chain links TRBV9 to TRBJ2-2; D gene unclear. V shed 3 bases and J shed 4 bases, with 10 bases lying between them. The CDR3 runs to 14 residues. In germline, CDR1 is SGDLS, CDR2 YYNGEE.

This chain uses TRBV7-3 with TRBJ2-2, with 7 bases aligning to TRBD1. CDR1 and CDR2 (germline): SGHTA, FQGTGA. Trimming removed 5 bases from V and 3 bases from J; junction bases left unmatched: 6. The CDR3 has 15 amino acids. CDR3 sequence: CASSGRQGDTGELFF. The CDR3 DNA reads TGTGCCAGCAGCGGTCGACAGGGAGACACCGGGGAGCTGTTTTTT.

V is TRBV7-2 and J is TRBJ2-7; 7 bases agree with TRBD2. Germline-derived CDR1 and CDR2 are SGHTA and FQGNSA. The CDR3 consists of 14 residues. Trimming removed 8 bases from V and 0 bases from J; junction bases left unmatched: 7. As DNA, the CDR3 is TGTGCCAGCCGCAGAGCGGGGCTCTCCTACGAGCAGTACTTC. Translation: CASRRAGLSYEQYF. Together with reference TRBV7-2 and TRBJ2-7, the CDR3 gives the full variable domain: GAGVSQSPSNKVTEKGKDVELRCDPISGHTALYWYRQSLGQGLEFLIYFQGNSAPDKSGLPSDRFSAERTGGSVSTLTIQRTQQEDSAVYLCASRRAGLSYEQYFGPGTRLTVT.

The chain employs TRBV7-9 and TRBJ2-7; TRBD2 agrees at 7 bases. The CDR3 has 14 amino acids. V shed 6 bases and J 3 bases; nucleotides not matched to a gene: 8. Germline-derived CDR1 and CDR2 are SEHNR and FQNEAQ (reference sequence). This CDR3 is CASSLFGGVYEQYF. CDR3 nucleotide sequence: TGTGCCAGCAGTTTGTTTGGGGGGGTCTACGAGCAGTACTTC.

In its sample, this clonotype was seen many times. The chain uses TRBV18 and TRBJ2-5; D is undetermined. This CDR3 is 12 amino acids long. Germline values: CDR1 KGHSH, CDR2 LQKENI. Trimming removed 3 bases at V and 5 bases at J, with 7 bases between. The DNA of the CDR3 is TGTGCCAGCTCACCTTACGTTGAGACCCAGTACTTC. It specifies CASSPYVETQYF.

This clonotype was found many times. The chain carries TRBV29-1 and TRBJ1-1, with unresolved D. The V end lost 6 bases, the J end lost 5 bases, and 10 bases lay between the germline ends. Germline V gene lookup returns CDR1 SQVTM and CDR2 ANQGSEA. The CDR3 sequence is 11 residues long. This chain's CDR3 is CSVLIQTEAFF. The CDR3 DNA is TGCAGCGTCTTGATCCAAACTGAAGCTTTCTTT.

V gene TRBV25-1 combines with J gene TRBJ1-6; D may be TRBD1 (6 bases). The ends were cut back, 7 bases at V and 5 bases at J, with 24 bases in the middle. This CDR3 has 18 residues. Germline CDR1 reads MGHDK; CDR2 reads SYGVNS. CDR3 sequence (DNA): TGTGCCAGCACCCCAACGGACAGACCAGACCGGGATAATTCACCCCTCCACTTT. It codes for CASTPTDRPDRDNSPLHF.

The genes are TRBV20-1 and TRBJ2-3; 13 bases align to TRBD2. The trim removed 5 bases at V and 6 bases at J, leaving 8 bases unmatched. CDR1 and CDR2 from the germline V gene are DFQATT and SNEGSKA (reference sequence). The CDR3 runs 15 residues. CDR3 nucleotide sequence: TGCAGTGCTCGACTAGCGGGAGGCCCTCGGGATACGCAGTATTTT. This encodes CSARLAGGPRDTQYF.

Turning to this clonotype: Possible read error: a much larger clone is one base away. This rearrangement joins TRBV24-1 to TRBJ1-4; D is uncertain. CDR1 KGHDR and CDR2 SFDVKD come from the germline V gene. The CDR3 contains 12 residues. This CDR3 reads CATSGGNERLFF. For the CDR3, the DNA is TGTGCCACCAGTGGAGGGAATGAAAGACTGTTTTTT.

The chain carries TRBV9 and TRBJ1-2; 7 nucleotides align to TRBD1. V lost 0 bases and J lost 3; bases outside the gene matches: 14. The CDR3 runs to 18 residues. Germline loops: CDR1 SGDLS, CDR2 YYNGEE. CDR3 nucleotide sequence: TGTGCCAGCAGCGTAGCGACAGGGAAAGATTCCTGGGACTATGGCTACACCTTC. Translation gives CASSVATGKDSWDYGYTF.

This clonotype was recorded at least ten times. The chain links TRBV2 to TRBJ1-5, with TRBD1 matching 7 bases. J gave up 7 bases and V 6 bases, and 12 bases lay outside the gene matches. Germline assignment: CDR1 SNHLY and CDR2 FYNNEI. The CDR3 is 15 amino acids. The CDR3, as DNA: TGTGCCAGCAGCCAGAGTCAGGGGGATGAGCAGCCCCAGCATTTT. Its protein is CASSQSQGDEQPQHF.

This clonotype was counted a few times. The junction departs from the called germline gene at one end, perhaps through a read error. Here the CDR3 DNA reads TGTGCCAGCAGCCAAGAGGGGACAGGGGGTAGCAATCACCCCCAGCATTTT. It yields the protein CASSQEGTGGSNHPQHF. The rearrangement links TRBV4-1 to TRBJ1-5; 11 nucleotides agree with TRBD1. Germline V lookup: CDR1 MGHRA, CDR2 YSYEKL. This CDR3 region has 17 residues.

The chain carries TRBV20-1 and TRBJ2-7, with 8 bases lining up with TRBD2. The CDR3 sequence is 17 residues long. The J segment lost 0 bases and the V segment lost 3 bases, leaving 13 bases of the junction unmatched. In germline, CDR1 is DFQATT, CDR2 SNEGSKA (reference sequence). CDR3 sequence reads: CSASKSIAGRNSYEQYF. Written as DNA, the CDR3 is TGCAGTGCTAGTAAATCGATAGCGGGGAGGAACTCCTACGAGCAGTACTTC.